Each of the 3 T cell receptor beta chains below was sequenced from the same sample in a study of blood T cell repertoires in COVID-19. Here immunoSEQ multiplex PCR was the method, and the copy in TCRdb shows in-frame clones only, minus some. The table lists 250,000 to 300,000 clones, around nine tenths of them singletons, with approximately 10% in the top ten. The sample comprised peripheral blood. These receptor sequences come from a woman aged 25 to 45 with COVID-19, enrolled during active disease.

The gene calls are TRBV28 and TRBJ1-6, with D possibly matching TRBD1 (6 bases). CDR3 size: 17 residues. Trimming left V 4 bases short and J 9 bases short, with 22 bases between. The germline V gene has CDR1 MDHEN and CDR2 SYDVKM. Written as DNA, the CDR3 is TGTGCCAGCAGTTCCTTTAGGGGAACAGGGATAATTTCACCCCTCCACTTT. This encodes CASSSFRGTGIISPLHF.

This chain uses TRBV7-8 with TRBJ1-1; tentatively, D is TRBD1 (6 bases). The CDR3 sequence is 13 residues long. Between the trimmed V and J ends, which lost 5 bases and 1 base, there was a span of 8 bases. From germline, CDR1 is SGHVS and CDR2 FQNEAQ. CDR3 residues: CASSRDTNTEAFF. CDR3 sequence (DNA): TGTGCCAGCAGCCGGGACACGAACACTGAAGCTTTCTTT.

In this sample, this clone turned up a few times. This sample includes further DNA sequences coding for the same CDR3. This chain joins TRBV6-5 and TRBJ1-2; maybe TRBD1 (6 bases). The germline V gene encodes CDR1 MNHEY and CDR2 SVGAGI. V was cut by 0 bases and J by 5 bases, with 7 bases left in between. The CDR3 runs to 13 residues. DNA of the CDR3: TGTGCCAGCAGTTACTCGACAGGTTATGGCTACACCTTC. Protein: CASSYSTGYGYTF.